These T cell receptor beta chains were read from a single sample in a study of shared clonotypes between healthy human individuals. Generated by immunoSEQ multiplex PCR, the TCRdb table keeps only in-frame clones and is missing some. The table has around 2.1 million clones, 90% to 95% seen once; the top ten hold 1.5% to 2%. The specimen was naive CD8+ T cells from PBMCs. The receptors were gathered from a man between 18 and 35 years old in good health. Some clones in this sample may be carry-over from other donors' samples. Both conserved end residues are part of each CDR3. Each record gives: V gene, J gene, clone size, D gene, CDR3 DNA, CDR3 protein. The D gene is left open where the match is weak. Size is stated for part of the rows, as once, few or many counts, or as a class when the clone is expanded.

TRBV5-4,TRBJ2-7,few,TRBD1,TGTGCCAGCAGCTTGGACAGGGGTTACGAGCAGTACTTC,CASSLDRGYEQYF
TRBV21-1,TRBJ2-2,-,-,TGTGCCAGCAGCAAAGGGGGCCCTCGCGGACCCGGGGAGCTGTTTTTT,CASSKGGPRGPGELFF
TRBV29-1,TRBJ2-4,-,-,TGCAGCGCTGTTGGGCCCTCGGGCATTCAGTACTTC,CSAVGPSGIQYF
TRBV15,TRBJ2-7,-,TRBD2,TGTGCCACCAGCAGAGGGACTAGACCTAGCGAGCAGTACTTC,CATSRGTRPSEQYF
TRBV4-1,TRBJ1-5,-,-,TGCGCCAGCAGTGAGACCTGGGACGCCCAGAGGCAGCCCCAGCATTTT,CASSETWDAQRQPQHF
TRBV19,TRBJ1-5,-,-,TGTGCCAGTAGTATAGATCTTGAGACCAATCAGCCCCAGCATTTT,CASSIDLETNQPQHF
TRBV7-9,TRBJ1-1,-,-,TGTGCCAGCAGGCCGCGACAGCTCCTCATGAACACTGAAGCTTTCTTT,CASRPRQLLMNTEAFF
TRBV9,TRBJ2-2,few,-,TGTGCCAGCAGCGTCGATGGCGGGGAGCTGTTTTTT,CASSVDGGELFF
TRBV5-6,TRBJ1-2,-,TRBD1,TGTGCCAGCAGCTTTGGGACAGACCCAATATATGGCTACACCTTC,CASSFGTDPIYGYTF
TRBV7-6,TRBJ2-3,-,-,TGTGCCAGCAGCTTAGTAGGGCGCGGAGATACGCAGTATTTT,CASSLVGRGDTQYF
TRBV6-5,TRBJ2-6,-,-,TGTGCCAGCAGTCCTTACTCTGGGGCCAACGTCCTGACTTTC,CASSPYSGANVLTF
TRBV29-1,TRBJ1-2,-,-,TGCAGCGTTGACCCGGGGCGAGGCTACACCTTC,CSVDPGRGYTF
TRBV28,TRBJ2-5,once,-,TGTGCCAGCAGGAGGACAAAGTACCAAGAGACCCAGTACTTC,CASRRTKYQETQYF
TRBV29-1,TRBJ1-2,once,-,TGCAGCGTTCTCGGGAAGGGACTTAACTATGGCTACACCTTC,CSVLGKGLNYGYTF
TRBV6-6,TRBJ1-5,-,-,TGTGCCAGCAGTATTCAGCCCCAGCATTTT,CASSIQPQHF
TRBV13,TRBJ2-1,-,-,TGTGCCAGCAGCTTAGGATCACAGGGCGGTGAGCAGTTCTTC,CASSLGSQGGEQFF
TRBV5-4,TRBJ2-1,-,TRBD2,TGTGCCAGCAGCCCCCCTGGGGTAGCGGGAAGACTCAGTAATGAGCAGTTCTTC,CASSPPGVAGRLSNEQFF
TRBV6-6,TRBJ1-1,-,-,TGTGCCAGCAGTTACGGGGGCCGAGCTGAAGCTTTCTTT,CASSYGGRAEAFF
TRBV5-1,TRBJ2-7,-,-,TGCGCCAGCAGCTTGGCCCCGGCTGGGAGCTCCTACGAGCAGTACTTC,CASSLAPAGSSYEQYF
TRBV6-5,TRBJ2-1,-,TRBD1,TGTGCCAGCAGTTACTCTCAGGGGGCCGGGGAGCAGTTCTTC,CASSYSQGAGEQFF
TRBV30,TRBJ2-1,-,-,TGTGCCTGGAGAGGGGGGATAGGGCAGTTCTTC,CAWRGGIGQFF
TRBV7-9,TRBJ1-2,few,TRBD1,TGTGCCAGCAGCCCCGGACAGGGCTATGGCTACACCTTC,CASSPGQGYGYTF
TRBV27,TRBJ2-7,once,-,TGTGCCAGCAGTTTATCAGGGGCTAATGAGCAGTACTTC,CASSLSGANEQYF
TRBV5-1,TRBJ2-2,-,TRBD2,TGCGCCAGCAGCTTGGCTAGCGGGTTATTAGGCGGGGAGCTGTTTTTT,CASSLASGLLGGELFF
TRBV9,TRBJ2-1,-,-,TGTGCCAGCAACCCGGGACTCGCGAGCAATGAGCAGTTCTTC,CASNPGLASNEQFF
TRBV7-9,TRBJ2-1,-,-,TGTGCCAGCAGCCCGAAGGGGGGAACCTACAATGAGCAGTTCTTC,CASSPKGGTYNEQFF
TRBV4-2,TRBJ1-1,-,TRBD1,TGTGCCAGCAGCCAACGCCCGGGGGGACAGGGAAGAGACACTGAAGCTTTCTTT,CASSQRPGGQGRDTEAFF
TRBV5-1,TRBJ2-7,-,-,TGCGCCAGCAGCTCCTCCGGGGACTACGAGCAGTACTTC,CASSSSGDYEQYF
TRBV14,TRBJ2-2,-,-,TGTGCCAGCAGCTCTACTCGGACCGGGGAGCTGTTTTTT,CASSSTRTGELFF
TRBV11-2,TRBJ2-1,-,-,TGTGCCAGCAGCTTAATGCTAGCGAGAGCCCTCTACAATGAGCAGTTCTTC,CASSLMLARALYNEQFF
TRBV19,TRBJ2-7,-,TRBD1,TGTGCCAGTAGTATACGAGGGGGCTGGTACGAGCAGTACTTC,CASSIRGGWYEQYF
TRBV6-6,TRBJ1-1,-,-,TGTGCCAGCAGCTTCCCCCCGATTGGGAACACTGAAGCTTTCTTT,CASSFPPIGNTEAFF
TRBV27,TRBJ2-1,-,TRBD1,TGTGCCAGCAGTTTAGGACAGGGCTCCTACAATGAGCAGTTCTTC,CASSLGQGSYNEQFF
TRBV11-2,TRBJ2-5,-,TRBD1,TGTGCCAGCAGCAACAGGGGTACGGAGACCCAGTACTTC,CASSNRGTETQYF
TRBV28,TRBJ1-5,-,-,TGTGCCAGCACCCAATCCTGGGGTGGAAATCAGCCCCAGCATTTT,CASTQSWGGNQPQHF
TRBV2,TRBJ2-5,-,-,TGTGCCAGCAGTGAAGAGGCAGGGTGGGTGCAAGAGACCCAGTACTTC,CASSEEAGWVQETQYF
TRBV6-5,TRBJ2-1,once,-,TGTGCCAGCAGTTACTCCTCTCCGGGCTACAATGAGCAGTTCTTC,CASSYSSPGYNEQFF
TRBV5-1,TRBJ2-7,-,-,TGCGCCAGCAGCTTGGCCAGCGGCTACGAGCAGTACTTC,CASSLASGYEQYF
TRBV6-5,TRBJ2-5,-,TRBD2,TGTGCCAGCAGTTGGGCTAGCGGGAGGACTGAGACCCAGTACTTC,CASSWASGRTETQYF
TRBV11-2,TRBJ2-1,-,TRBD2,TGTGCCAGCAGCTTAGGTCTAGCGGCCGCCTATGAGCAGTTCTTC,CASSLGLAAAYEQFF
TRBV30,TRBJ1-5,-,-,TGTGCCTGGAGTGTCGGGGCAGTATTCCATCAGCCCCAGCATTTT,CAWSVGAVFHQPQHF
TRBV15,TRBJ2-7,-,-,TGTGCCACCAGCAGCATTCAGGCGGGCTACGAGCAGTACTTC,CATSSIQAGYEQYF
TRBV28,TRBJ2-5,-,-,TGTGCCAGCTCTCAGACGGAGGAAGAGACCCAGTACTTC,CASSQTEEETQYF